The sequence of this T cell receptor (beta chain) was determined in a study of T-cell memory formation after mild COVID-19. Turning to the study itself: TCR clusters largely stayed donor specific. Study-wide results and caveats: The study found balanced CD4/CD8 in clones contracting day 15 to 85 and a CD4+ lean in later expanders. Whether second-wave clones peaking at day 37 were SARS-CoV-2 specific went unconfirmed.

Germline V CDR1 and CDR2: MNHEY, SVGEGT. The CDR3 is 13 residues long. Trimming removed 0 bases from V and 1 base from J, with 0 bases in between. This clonotype was seen repeatedly, ten times or more. As yet, its antigen is unknown. A much larger clone is a single base away; this may be a read error. Constant-segment-primed 5'RACE gave TCR alpha and TCR beta cDNA libraries with sample barcodes and UMIs. TCRdb recomputed calls from the 5' RACE reads with MiXCR, one row per CDR3 protein. The sample has about 57,000 distinct CDR3 sequences, roughly an eighth seen once. The chain is built from TRBV6-2 or TRBV6-3 and TRBJ2-2, with D unclear. The sequenced sample consisted of PBMCs or a T cell subset sorted from them (not recorded which). This sequence originates from a man between 18 and 35 years old who had mild COVID-19 (a few samples of this study predate the infection). Cell type and time point are not known. The CDR3 here is CASSYSNTGELFF. CDR3 DNA: TGTGCCAGCAGTTACTCGAACACCGGGGAGCTGTTTTTT.